The clone carrying this TCR beta chain was seen a handful of times. The antigen remains unidentified. This sample was included in a study of response to subunit inactivated influenza vaccine. Study results and caveats: The authors suggested that few new T cells are recruited per seasonal influenza vaccination.

Germline lookup yields CDR1 LGHDT and CDR2 YNNKEL (reference sequence). V was clipped by 1 base and J by 7 bases; unmatched bases: 5. The CDR3 length is 16 residues. TCRdb ran MiXCR on the RT-PCR reads and lists one entry per CDR3 protein. Of more than 500,000 distinct CDR3 sequences listed, roughly 12% are singletons. These data were also reused for a study on T cells expressing NK-cell markers. That investigation notes: Libraries used 5'RACE template switching adding universal primer site and UMIs. All TCR beta repertoires analysed originated from sorted CD3+CD56+NKG2C+, CD3+CD56+NKG2C- and CD3+CD56-NKG2C+ T cells. Dominant NKG2C+ clonotypes were found to form 1.0-7.0% of CD8+ T cells in over 5 donors. HCMV specificity of the expanded NKG2C+ T cell clones was not established.

This TCR was sampled from a man aged 50 or older who received an inactivated influenza vaccine. V usage is TRBV3-1 and J usage is TRBJ1-4; 11 bases are a match to TRBD1. This specimen consisted of PBMCs from blood, obtained on the day of vaccination. CDR3 sequence reads: CASSQGTGGRGEKLFF. The CDR3 DNA sequence: TGTGCCAGCAGCCAAGGGACAGGGGGCCGAGGTGAAAAACTGTTTTTT.